This T cell receptor (beta chain) was profiled in a study of cytomegalovirus exposure and HLA in healthy donors. This table comes from immunoSEQ multiplex PCR, and its TCRdb copy is limited to in-frame clones, with some not included. The table shows roughly 120,000 clones, with around nine tenths occurring only once. Germline values: CDR1 LNHDA, CDR2 SQIVND (reference sequence). V lost 9 bases, J lost 0 bases, and 18 bases lay in between. This CDR3 has 16 residues. The TCR comes from a young woman in good health and CMV-seropositive. Sequencing was performed on PBMCs. The chain couples TRBV19 to TRBJ2-1, with a weak D call TRBD2 (6 bases). CDR3: CASSPLLAVSYNEQFF. For the CDR3, the DNA is TGTGCCAGCTCACCACTTTTAGCGGTCTCCTACAATGAGCAGTTCTTC.